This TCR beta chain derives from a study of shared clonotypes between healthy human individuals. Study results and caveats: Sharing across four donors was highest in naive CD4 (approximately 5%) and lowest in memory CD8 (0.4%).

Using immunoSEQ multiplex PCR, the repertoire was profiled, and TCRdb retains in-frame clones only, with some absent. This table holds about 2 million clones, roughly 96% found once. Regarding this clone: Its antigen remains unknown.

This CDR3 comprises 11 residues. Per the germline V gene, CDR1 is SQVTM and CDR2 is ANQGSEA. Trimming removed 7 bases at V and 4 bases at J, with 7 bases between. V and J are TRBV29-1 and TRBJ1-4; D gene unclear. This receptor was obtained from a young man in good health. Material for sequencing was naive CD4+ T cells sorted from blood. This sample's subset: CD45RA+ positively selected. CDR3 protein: CSGRDNEKLFF. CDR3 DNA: TGCAGCGGTCGGGATAATGAAAAACTGTTTTTT.